One and the same sample provided the 30 T cell receptor beta chains below, sequenced in a study of blood T cell repertoires in COVID-19. The assay was immunoSEQ multiplex PCR, and TCRdb's table has in-frame clones only and misses some. The table lists a few hundred thousand clones, roughly four fifths of them singletons, with 5% to 5.5% in the top ten. The sequenced sample was PBMCs or T cells enriched from blood (not recorded which). These receptors were obtained from a woman aged 50 to 65 who had recovered from COVID-19.

V and J are TRBV11-3 and TRBJ1-3; D is uncertain. CDR3 length: 12 amino acids. Trimming pared 5 bases from V and 4 bases from J, leaving 6 bases between. Germline assignment: CDR1 SGHNT and CDR2 YENEEA. In DNA form, the CDR3 reads TGTGCCAGCAGCCCCCGGGGAAACACCATATATTTT. Translating gives CASSPRGNTIYF.

V and J are TRBV5-4 and TRBJ1-6, with D unclear. Trimming pared 2 bases from V and 6 bases from J, leaving 9 bases between. This CDR3 is built from 14 residues. CDR1 and CDR2 (germline): SGHNT, YYREEE (reference sequence). The CDR3 DNA follows: TGTGCCAGCAGCTTCAATCCTAGTAATTCACCCCTCCACTTT. This gives the protein CASSFNPSNSPLHF.

This clone was picked up a small number of times. V is TRBV14 and J is TRBJ2-7; a weak D match, TRBD2 (6 bases). Germline V gene sequence: CDR1 SGHDN, CDR2 FVKESK. The CDR3 has 13 residues. The V end was cut by 7 bases, the J end by 4 bases, with 14 bases between. The CDR3 region is CASTLGGFYEQYF. CDR3 nucleotides: TGTGCCAGCACCCTGGGGGGTTTTTACGAGCAGTACTTC.

V and J are TRBV18 and TRBJ1-4, with TRBD1 identical over 10 bases. V lost 3 bases and J lost 3; bases outside the gene matches: 1. Germline CDR1 is KGHSH and CDR2 is LQKENI. The CDR3 loop spans 15 amino acids. The CDR3 region has the DNA TGTGCCAGCTCACCTGGGACAGGGGCTAATGAAAAACTGTTTTTT. Translated: CASSPGTGANEKLFF. The variable domain in full, completed from reference TRBV18 and TRBJ1-4, reads NAGVMQNPRHLVRRRGQEARLRCSPMKGHSHVYWYRQLPEEGLKFMVYLQKENIIDESGMPKERFSAEFPKEGPSILRIQQVVRGDSAAYFCASSPGTGANEKLFFGSGTQLSVL.

V is TRBV5-4 and J is TRBJ2-5, with TRBD1 identical over 7 bases. This CDR3 is built from 14 residues. Germline V CDR1 and CDR2: SGHNT, YYREEE (reference sequence). The V segment lost 4 bases and the J segment 3 bases; nucleotides outside the gene matches: 6. This CDR3 reads CASSPRDREETQYF. The CDR3 coding sequence is TGTGCCAGCAGCCCCCGGGACAGAGAAGAGACCCAGTACTTC.

V is TRBV7-3 and J is TRBJ2-1, with 8 positions matching TRBD2. The germline gives CDR1 SGHTA, CDR2 FQGTGA. The trim removed 1 base at V and 2 bases at J, leaving 1 base unmatched. CDR3 length: 15 amino acids. CDR3 sequence reads: CASSLIAGPYNEQFF. The DNA of the CDR3 is TGTGCCAGCAGCTTAATAGCGGGACCCTACAATGAGCAGTTCTTC. Complete variable domain (other parts from reference TRBV7-3 and TRBJ2-1): GAGVSQTPSNKVTEKGKYVELRCDPISGHTALYWYRQSLGQGPEFLIYFQGTGAADDSGLPNDRFFAVRPEGSVSTLKIQRTERGDSAVYLCASSLIAGPYNEQFFGPGTRLTVL.

The DNA for the CDR3 is TGTGCCATCAGTGGCCAGCGGGGGGGAGGAGATACGCAGTATTTT. Translated: CAISGQRGGGDTQYF. The chain employs TRBV10-3 and TRBJ2-3; 10 nucleotides match TRBD2. V lost 4 bases and J lost 5; bases outside the gene matches: 6. CDR1 ENHRY and CDR2 SYGVKD come from the germline V gene. The CDR3 is 15 amino acids.

This sequence joins TRBV27 and TRBJ1-2; 8 positions match TRBD1. The CDR3 has 15 amino acids. CDR1 MNHEY and CDR2 SMNVEV come from the germline V gene (reference sequence). Trimming at V came to 5 bases and at J to 6 bases, leaving 11 bases not matched to a gene. This CDR3 reads CASSDRGMGSDGYTF. The CDR3 DNA is TGTGCCAGCAGTGACAGGGGAATGGGTAGCGATGGCTACACCTTC.

In its sample, this clone was seen once. The chain links TRBV7-2 to TRBJ1-1; the D gene is possibly TRBD1 (6 bases). Germline V gene sequence: CDR1 SGHTA, CDR2 FQGNSA. V gave up 5 bases and J gave up 1 base, with 11 bases separating them. CDR3 length: 14 residues. This chain's CDR3 is CASSPKTGNTEAFF. DNA for the CDR3: TGTGCCAGCAGCCCTAAGACAGGGAACACTGAAGCTTTCTTT.

This clone was observed a few times. The chain carries TRBV28 and TRBJ1-2; D perhaps matches TRBD1 (6 bases). CDR1 is MDHEN and CDR2 is SYDVKM in the germline V gene. CDR3 length equals 16 residues. The ends were cut back, 5 bases at V and 6 bases at J, with 22 bases in the middle. The CDR3 DNA sequence: TGTGCCAGCAGTCTCGTCGGTCTGGGGGGGCGCGATGGCTACACCTTC. Its protein is CASSLVGLGGRDGYTF.

The V and J genes are TRBV3-1 (or the pseudogene TRBV3-2) and TRBJ2-2, with 9 bases fitting TRBD2. Germline assignment: CDR1 LGHDT and CDR2 YNNKEL (reference sequence). V shed 3 bases, J shed 0 bases, and the junction held 5 bases outside the gene matches. The CDR3 spans 17 residues. For the CDR3, the DNA is TGTGCCAGCAGCCATATTAGCGGGAGAGCGAACACCGGGGAGCTGTTTTTT. Translation gives CASSHISGRANTGELFF.

This clone was picked up a small number of times. This chain connects TRBV19 to TRBJ1-5; D uncertain. The ends were cut back, 10 bases at V and 1 base at J, with 11 bases in the middle. This CDR3 contains 13 residues. CDR1 LNHDA and CDR2 SQIVND come from the germline V gene (reference sequence). This chain's CDR3 is CATAAGSNQPQHF. The CDR3 DNA reads TGTGCCACCGCGGCGGGGAGCAATCAGCCCCAGCATTTT.

This clone was found once. The rearrangement links TRBV29-1 to TRBJ1-2; D gene ambiguous. Trimming cost V 4 bases and J 3 bases, with 12 bases left between them. The CDR3 consists of 13 residues. Germline V lookup: CDR1 SQVTM, CDR2 ANQGSEA. The CDR3 spells CSVGEGGDYGYTF. Written as DNA, the CDR3 is TGCAGCGTTGGGGAGGGCGGGGACTATGGCTACACCTTC. The full variable domain, in which reference TRBV29-1 and TRBJ1-2 provide the parts outside the CDR3, is SAVISQKPSRDICQRGTSLTIQCQVDSQVTMMFWYRQQPGQSLTLIATANQGSEATYESGFVIDKFPISRPNLTFSTLTVSNMSPEDSSIYLCSVGEGGDYGYTFGSGTRLTVV.

This clone was seen a few times. The rearrangement joins TRBV29-1 to TRBJ1-2; D gene ambiguous. V dropped 4 bases and J dropped 6 bases, with 6 bases sitting between them. The CDR3 sequence is 10 residues long. Germline CDR1 SQVTM, CDR2 ANQGSEA. The CDR3 loop reads CSVGPDGYTF. The CDR3 DNA reads as TGCAGCGTTGGTCCGGATGGCTACACCTTC.

This chain joins TRBV5-1 and TRBJ1-1; weak D call: TRBD1 (6 bases). Germline V gene data show CDR1 as SGHRS and CDR2 as YFSETQ. CDR3 length: 11 residues. The ends were cut back, 1 base at V and 8 bases at J, with 6 bases in the middle. CDR3 in amino acids: CASSLQGEAFF. CDR3 DNA sequence: TGCGCCAGCAGCTTGCAGGGGGAAGCTTTCTTT.

This clone has just one count. The V call is TRBV19, the J call TRBJ1-1; the D gene is possibly TRBD1 (6 bases). Germline CDR1 is LNHDA and CDR2 is SQIVND (reference sequence). The CDR3 spans 15 residues. Trimming cost V 3 bases and J 4 bases, with 15 bases left between them. Here the CDR3 reads CASSIGIQGTTEAFF. The CDR3 nucleotides read TGTGCCAGTAGTATCGGGATCCAGGGGACCACTGAAGCTTTCTTT. The full variable domain, its missing parts supplied by reference TRBV19 and TRBJ1-1, is DGGITQSPKYLFRKEGQNVTLSCEQNLNHDAMYWYRQDPGQGLRLIYYSQIVNDFQKGDIAEGYSVSREKKESFPLTVTSAQKNPTAFYLCASSIGIQGTTEAFFGQGTRLTVV.

The chain is built from TRBV30 and TRBJ2-1, with 8 positions matching TRBD2. Losses at the gene ends were 8 bases for V and 4 bases for J; bases not matched to a gene: 13. This CDR3 has 15 amino acids. CDR1 and CDR2 from the germline V gene are GTSNPN and SVGIG (reference sequence). CDR3 in amino acids: CAGESGSGTYNEQFF. As DNA, the CDR3 is TGTGCCGGAGAATCTGGTAGCGGGACTTACAATGAGCAGTTCTTC.

The chain employs TRBV6-5 and TRBJ1-1, with 7 positions matching TRBD1. The CDR3 has 15 amino acids. Looked up from germline, CDR1 is MNHEY and CDR2 is SVGAGI. V lost 6 bases, J lost 1 base, and 8 bases stayed unmatched. CDR3 protein: CASRPRTGPNTEAFF. In DNA form, the CDR3 reads TGTGCCAGCAGACCTCGGACAGGTCCGAACACTGAAGCTTTCTTT.

The J gene is TRBJ2-7, the V gene TRBV9, with TRBD2 identical over 7 bases. The CDR3 runs 15 residues. Germline lookup yields CDR1 SGDLS and CDR2 YYNGEE. Trimming removed 0 bases from V and 2 bases from J; junction bases left unmatched: 5. The CDR3 DNA is TGTGCCAGCAGCGTAGGTCCGGGAGGACCCTACGAGCAGTACTTC. Encoded protein: CASSVGPGGPYEQYF.

The CDR3 is CASSASQGWSNQPQHF. Written as DNA, the CDR3 is TGTGCCAGCAGTGCGTCCCAGGGTTGGAGCAATCAGCCCCAGCATTTT. The V and J genes are TRBV2 and TRBJ1-5; a weak D match, TRBD1 (5 bases). The CDR3 runs to 16 residues. Germline V gene data show CDR1 as SNHLY and CDR2 as FYNNEI. With 4 bases removed from V and 1 base from J, the gap between germline ends came to 14 bases.

The table lists this clone with a count of one. V gene TRBV7-8 combines with J gene TRBJ2-7; TRBD1 agrees at 7 bases. The CDR3 totals 15 residues. Germline CDR1 is SGHVS and CDR2 is FQNEAQ. V gave up 1 base and J gave up 3 bases; unmatched junction bases: 6. CDR3 loop: CASSLGQGPFYEQYF. The CDR3 bases are TGTGCCAGCAGCTTAGGACAGGGACCCTTCTACGAGCAGTACTTC.

The V gene is TRBV5-4, the J gene TRBJ1-1; D not certain. Trimming cost V 0 bases and J 0 bases, with 3 bases left between them. The CDR3 runs to 13 residues. Germline assignment: CDR1 SGHNT and CDR2 YYREEE (reference sequence). The CDR3 DNA reads TGTGCCAGCAGCTTGGGAGTGAACACTGAAGCTTTCTTT. This encodes CASSLGVNTEAFF.

The V and J genes are TRBV3-1 (or the pseudogene TRBV3-2) and TRBJ2-7, with 8 bases aligning to TRBD2. With 0 bases clipped from V and 5 bases from J, the junction kept 21 bases outside the gene matches. The CDR3 is made up of 20 amino acids. Germline V gene sequence: CDR1 LGHDT, CDR2 YNNKEL (reference sequence). The CDR3 loop reads CASSQEKGVPWGTGGDEQYF. The CDR3 DNA reads as TGTGCCAGCAGCCAAGAAAAAGGTGTCCCGTGGGGGACCGGGGGGGACGAGCAGTACTTC.

This chain connects TRBV5-1 to TRBJ1-1; D call uncertain. This CDR3 is 15 amino acids long. Germline V gene sequence: CDR1 SGHRS, CDR2 YFSETQ. V lost 2 bases to trimming and J lost 6 bases, with 17 bases between them. This CDR3 is CASSFQTSLVAEAFF. DNA for the CDR3: TGCGCCAGCAGCTTCCAGACAAGCTTGGTTGCTGAAGCTTTCTTT.

This chain joins TRBV27 and TRBJ1-5; 9 nucleotides match TRBD1. The CDR3 length is 14 residues. The V and J ends lost 2 bases and 7 bases, in that order; junction bases with no gene match: 3. Germline V gene lookup returns CDR1 MNHEY and CDR2 SMNVEV (reference sequence). CDR3 in amino acids: CASSLGTGQQPQHF. DNA for the CDR3: TGTGCCAGCAGTTTAGGGACAGGGCAACAGCCCCAGCATTTT.

This chain links TRBV27 with TRBJ1-5; 10 nucleotides align to TRBD1. The germline V gene encodes CDR1 MNHEY and CDR2 SMNVEV (reference sequence). The CDR3 length is 16 residues. With 3 bases clipped from V and 0 bases from J, the junction kept 2 bases outside the gene matches. CDR3 DNA sequence: TGTGCCAGCAGTTTGGGACAGGGGTATAGCAATCAGCCCCAGCATTTT. Translated: CASSLGQGYSNQPQHF.

V and J are TRBV5-6 and TRBJ1-5, with 9 bases aligning to TRBD1. Per germline, CDR1 SGHDT and CDR2 YYEEEE. V gave up 1 base and J gave up 6 bases; unmatched junction bases: 5. The CDR3 is 15 amino acids. This CDR3 is CASSLTGGPSQPQHF. The CDR3 nucleotides are TGTGCCAGCAGCTTGACAGGGGGCCCAAGTCAGCCCCAGCATTTT.

In DNA form, the CDR3 reads TGTGCAAGTCGCCCCTCGGTCTGGTATGGCTACACCTTC. It translates to CASRPSVWYGYTF. The chain links TRBV12-2 to TRBJ1-2. TRBV12-2 is noted as a pseudogene. This CDR3 spans 13 amino acids.

The chain combines TRBV3-1 (or the pseudogene TRBV3-2) with TRBJ1-1; D gene uncertain. Trimming took 4 bases from V and 7 from J, leaving 10 bases between them. In germline, CDR1 is LGHDT, CDR2 YNNKEL (reference sequence). CDR3 length equals 12 residues. DNA of the CDR3: TGTGCCAGCAGCCCAGCAGAGGATGAAGCTTTCTTT. It translates to CASSPAEDEAFF.

J is TRBJ2-7 and V is TRBV6-5, with D possibly matching TRBD1 (5 bases). The CDR3 contains 16 residues. Per the germline V gene, CDR1 is MNHEY and CDR2 is SVGAGI. The germline V and J ends were trimmed by 0 bases and 4 bases, with 16 bases remaining between them. The CDR3 DNA sequence: TGTGCCAGCAGTTACTCGAGGTCCAGGGTAGTGTACGAGCAGTACTTC. This sequence encodes CASSYSRSRVVYEQYF.